This TCR beta chain was sequenced for a study of blood T cell repertoires in COVID-19 (dated by TCRdb to 2018 to 2021). As for the study more broadly: Collaborator samples came from the United States, Italy and Spain and covered acute and convalescent phases of COVID-19. The prospective study material was composed of cDNA or gDNA derived from T cells, B-cell-depleted T cells, or PBMCs. The dataset comprised deeply sampled blood TCRbeta repertoires from subjects exposed to, actively infected with, or recovered from COVID-19. A freely available public database, intended as a resource for researchers studying the immune response to SARS-CoV-2, is where the repertoires were released. The samples were drawn from the first 160 participants of the ongoing ImmuneRACE study and from 1,254 subjects provided by 6 global collaborators. A de-identified subject ID, COVID-19 status, age in years and sex were almost always included in the sample metadata. Where HLA class I and class II types were available, the types were taken from metadata supplied by the sample provider, not from assay-based typing. General study outcomes and caveats: The amount of clinical and demographic metadata varied by source and participant and was provided uncurated.

A note on this clone: Its antigen is not yet known. No much larger clone is present one base from it, and per-base qualities are unavailable.

Whole blood was collected in K2EDTA tubes by collaborating institutions according to the institutions' own protocols. Collaborator samples were shipped for TCRbeta analysis as frozen whole blood, isolated PBMCs, or DNA extracted from either sample type. CDR1 and CDR2 are read off the germline V gene as SGHTS and YDEGEE. V sheds 3 bases and J sheds 3 bases, leaving 18 bases between their ends. The CDR3 goes from the cysteine to the phenylalanine over 16 residues. Only the CDR3 part of the read is kept: 48 bases, read in frame from the first base. TCRbeta CDR3 regions were amplified from genomic DNA using the immunoSEQ Assay, a bias-controlled multiplex PCR. On the study's bioinformatics: The number of nucleated cells in each sample was estimated from the amplification of reference gene primers within the assay. Sequence reads were collapsed and filtered to measure the absolute abundance of every unique TCRbeta CDR3 rearrangement. For each sample, productive Simpson clonality was calculated as the square root of Simpson's diversity index across productive rearrangements. The clones in this table, taken by TCRdb from immuneACCESS, are in-frame only. Not every clone is retained; where verified, under half of the shortfall comes from an unresolved V gene, and the cause of the rest is unknown. Clonal size and the V and J genes are those of that table, whereas D and trimming came from the DNA. Recorded for this sample are some 100,000 clones; more than 65% of them occurred a single time. The ten largest clonotypes hold roughly 4.4% of the sample.

Sequenced material: peripheral blood. The TCR comes from a man between 60 and 75 years old with acute or convalescent COVID-19. The chain is made from TRBV5-8 and TRBJ1-2, with TRBD1 as a weak D call on 6 bases. The DNA is as follows: TGTGCCAGCAGCTCAGAACAGGGTGGGGTTGACTATGGCTACACCTTC. The translation is CASSSEQGGVDYGYTF.